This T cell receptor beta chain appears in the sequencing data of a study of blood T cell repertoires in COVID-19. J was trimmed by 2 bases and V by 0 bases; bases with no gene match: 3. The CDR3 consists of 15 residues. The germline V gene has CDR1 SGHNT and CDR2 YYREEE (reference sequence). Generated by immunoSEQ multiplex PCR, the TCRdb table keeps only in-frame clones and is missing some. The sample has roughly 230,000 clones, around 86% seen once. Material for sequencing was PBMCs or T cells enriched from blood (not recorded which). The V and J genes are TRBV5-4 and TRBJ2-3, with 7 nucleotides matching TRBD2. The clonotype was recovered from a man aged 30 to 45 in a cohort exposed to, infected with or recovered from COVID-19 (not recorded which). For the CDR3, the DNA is TGTGCCAGCAGCTTGGCGGGGGGACTCACAGATACGCAGTATTTT. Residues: CASSLAGGLTDTQYF.